The rows below give T cell receptor beta chains drawn from one sample of a study of T cell responses to AZD1222 COVID-19 vaccine. Data came from immunoSEQ multiplex PCR; TCRdb stores just in-frame clones and leaves some out. The table includes 95,000 to 110,000 clones, approximately 90% detected once. The starting material was peripheral blood, obtained on day 0 of AZD1222 vaccination. These receptors were obtained from an adult in good health. The CDR3 runs from the conserved cysteine through the conserved F or W. Fields, in order: J gene, V gene, clone size, D gene, CDR3 protein, CDR3 DNA. D genes are given only for firm matches. Not every row has a clone size; where given, it reads once, few, many or a size class.

TRBJ1-2,TRBV2,once,TRBD1,CASSDGQGFNYGYTF,TGTGCCAGCAGTGATGGACAGGGTTTCAACTATGGCTACACCTTC
TRBJ1-1,TRBV12-3/TRBV12-4,.,.,CASRRENTEAFF,TGTGCCAGCAGAAGGGAGAACACTGAAGCTTTCTTT
TRBJ2-2,TRBV11-3,.,TRBD1,CASSQRWGQGNTGELFF,TGTGCCAGCAGCCAGAGGTGGGGACAGGGGAACACCGGGGAGCTGTTTTTT
TRBJ2-7,TRBV7-8,.,TRBD1,CASSLVRAGTGTYEQYF,TGTGCCAGCAGCTTAGTGCGAGCGGGGACAGGGACCTACGAGCAGTACTTC
TRBJ1-1,TRBV4-3,once,.,CASSQSPTGGTEAFF,TGCGCCAGCAGCCAGAGCCCGACGGGTGGGACTGAAGCTTTCTTT
TRBJ2-1,TRBV3-1/TRBV3-2,.,.,CASNIGSNEQFF,TGTGCCAGCAATATTGGGAGCAATGAGCAGTTCTTC
TRBJ1-1,TRBV3-1/TRBV3-2,few,.,CASSQDGQGVVGNTEAFF,TGTGCCAGCAGCCAAGATGGGCAGGGAGTCGTAGGGAACACTGAAGCTTTCTTT
TRBJ2-7,TRBV6-2/TRBV6-3,.,TRBD2,CASSNSGGVSYEQYF,TGTGCCAGCAGTAACAGCGGGGGGGTCTCCTACGAGCAGTACTTC
TRBJ2-7,TRBV6-5,once,.,CASSWDGNYEQYF,TGTGCCAGCAGTTGGGATGGCAACTACGAGCAGTACTTC
TRBJ1-2,TRBV5-1,once,.,CASSFSADGYTF,TGCGCCAGCAGCTTTTCGGCGGATGGCTACACCTTC
TRBJ2-1,TRBV7-9,.,TRBD2,CASSRPGGYYNEQFF,TGTGCCAGCAGTCGACCGGGGGGGTACTACAATGAGCAGTTCTTC
TRBJ1-3,TRBV18,.,TRBD1,CASSPRTGEDTIYF,TGTGCCAGCTCACCAAGGACAGGGGAGGACACCATATATTTT
TRBJ2-4,TRBV11-2,.,.,CASSFALLWGPRKNIQYF,TGTGCCAGCAGCTTCGCCCTTTTATGGGGCCCTAGAAAAAACATTCAGTACTTC
TRBJ2-2,TRBV5-1,.,.,CASSLLASANFPGELFF,TGCGCCAGCAGCTTGTTAGCTAGTGCCAACTTCCCCGGGGAGCTGTTTTTT
TRBJ1-6,TRBV11-2,once,TRBD1,CASSLGTGGSPLHF,TGTGCCAGCAGCTTGGGGACAGGAGGTTCACCCCTCCACTTT
TRBJ2-1,TRBV9,.,TRBD2,CASSVAPSGGPSSYNEQFF,TGTGCCAGCAGCGTAGCCCCCAGCGGGGGGCCGAGCTCCTACAATGAGCAGTTCTTC
TRBJ1-1,TRBV6-6,.,.,CASSYPGGTEAFF,TGTGCCAGCAGTTACCCCGGGGGGACTGAAGCTTTCTTT
TRBJ2-5,TRBV7-8,.,.,CASSSILEETQYF,TGTGCCAGCAGCTCGATCCTAGAAGAGACCCAGTACTTC
TRBJ2-7,TRBV7-2,.,.,CASSLARDSYEQYF,TGTGCCAGCAGCTTAGCACGGGACTCCTACGAGCAGTACTTC
TRBJ1-5,TRBV16,.,TRBD1,CASSQGQGSQPQHF,TGTGCCAGCAGCCAAGGACAGGGAAGCCAGCCCCAGCATTTT
TRBJ2-2,TRBV29-1,.,TRBD1,CSVRVTGGLNTGELFF,TGCAGCGTTAGGGTAACAGGGGGCCTCAACACCGGGGAGCTGTTTTTT
TRBJ2-7,TRBV10-3,.,.,CAISEPRGSRSYEQYF,TGTGCCATCAGTGAGCCTAGGGGGTCCCGCTCCTACGAGCAGTACTTC
TRBJ2-5,TRBV5-6,.,.,CASSLELGARGTQYF,TGTGCCAGCAGCTTGGAACTCGGGGCGAGGGGGACCCAGTACTTC
TRBJ2-7,TRBV7-2,.,TRBD2,CASSASGGSYEQYF,TGTGCCAGCAGCGCTAGCGGGGGATCCTACGAGCAGTACTTC
TRBJ1-5,TRBV15,.,.,CATSRKGPGGNQPQHF,TGTGCCACCAGCAGAAAGGGACCTGGGGGGAATCAGCCCCAGCATTTT
TRBJ2-2,TRBV3-1/TRBV3-2,.,.,CASSPISGELFF,TGTGCCAGCAGCCCGATATCGGGGGAGCTGTTTTTT
TRBJ2-2,TRBV5-1,.,TRBD1,CASSLVGGQGTGELFF,TGCGCCAGCAGCCTGGTCGGGGGACAGGGGACCGGGGAGCTGTTTTTT
TRBJ2-2,TRBV7-2,.,.,CASSLTANTGELFF,TGTGCCAGCAGCCTGACAGCTAACACCGGGGAGCTGTTTTTT
TRBJ1-3,TRBV4-3,.,.,CASSQAHRVSNTIYF,TGCGCCAGCAGCCAAGCACACAGGGTCTCGAACACCATATATTTT
TRBJ2-7,TRBV19,.,.,CASSSSTGNIYEQYF,TGTGCCAGTAGTTCCTCAACAGGGAACATTTACGAGCAGTACTTC
TRBJ1-2,TRBV28,.,TRBD1,CASRLTGGRGYTF,TGTGCCAGCAGATTAACAGGGGGGCGTGGCTACACCTTC
TRBJ2-7,TRBV15,.,.,CATSRAYEQYF,TGTGCCACCAGCAGGGCCTACGAGCAGTACTTC
TRBJ1-2,TRBV4-3,.,.,CASSPEAFQPFNGYTF,TGCGCCAGCAGCCCCGAGGCTTTCCAGCCTTTTAATGGCTACACCTTC
TRBJ1-2,TRBV9,.,.,CASSVQGSYGYTF,TGTGCCAGCAGCGTTCAGGGTAGCTATGGCTACACCTTC
TRBJ2-2,TRBV4-1,once,.,CASSQEISDGSAGELFF,TGCGCCAGCAGCCAAGAAATCTCGGACGGGTCGGCCGGGGAGCTGTTTTTT
TRBJ2-1,TRBV6-2/TRBV6-3,.,TRBD1,CASSLDRGPVEQFF,TGTGCCAGCAGTTTGGACAGGGGGCCTGTTGAGCAGTTCTTC
TRBJ2-1,TRBV3-1/TRBV3-2,.,.,CASSPQRGGSRLEQFF,TGTGCCAGCAGCCCGCAGAGGGGGGGGAGCCGGTTAGAGCAGTTCTTC
TRBJ1-4,TRBV4-2,.,.,CASSPQSGGGEKLFF,TGTGCCAGCAGCCCCCAGTCGGGCGGAGGAGAAAAACTGTTTTTT
TRBJ1-2,TRBV6-5,.,.,CASTRQGPGYGYTF,TGTGCCAGCACCAGACAAGGCCCTGGATATGGCTACACCTTC
TRBJ1-2,TRBV5-1,.,.,CASSLGAGARGYTF,TGCGCCAGCAGCTTGGGGGCGGGGGCGCGTGGCTACACCTTC
TRBJ1-6,TRBV7-2,.,.,CASSFGPPGAGQGYSPLHF,TGTGCCAGCAGCTTTGGTCCCCCCGGGGCCGGGCAAGGTTATTCACCCCTCCACTTT
TRBJ1-1,TRBV27,.,.,CASSFFGSAGLTTEAFF,TGTGCCAGCAGTTTCTTCGGTTCGGCAGGTTTAACAACTGAAGCTTTCTTT
TRBJ1-6,TRBV2,few,TRBD1,CASKGRDRVHF,TGTGCCAGCAAAGGGCGGGACAGGGTCCACTTT
TRBJ1-2,TRBV3-1/TRBV3-2,.,TRBD1,CASSQARGLNYGYTF,TGTGCCAGCAGCCAAGCCAGGGGGCTTAACTATGGCTACACCTTC